This entry lists 30 T cell receptor beta chains sequenced from one sample in a study of blood T cell repertoires in COVID-19. The table came from immunoSEQ multiplex PCR; TCRdb's copy has only in-frame clones and leaves some out. There are roughly 100,000 clones in the sample; about nine tenths occur only once, and 3% to 3.5% lies in the top ten. What was sequenced was peripheral blood. These receptors originate from an older woman with acute or convalescent COVID-19.

This rearrangement joins TRBV29-1 to TRBJ2-5; perhaps TRBD1 as D (5 bases). Germline CDR1 SQVTM, CDR2 ANQGSEA. Deletions cut 3 bases from V and 8 bases from J, with 10 bases between. The CDR3 is 11 residues long. CDR3 sequence (DNA): TGCAGCGTTGACAGGGCACAAACCCAGTACTTC. Protein sequence: CSVDRAQTQYF.

This chain joins TRBV6-6 and TRBJ1-5; 10 positions agree with TRBD1. Trimming took 6 bases from V and 5 from J; bases not matched to a gene: 10. The CDR3 contains 16 residues. The germline V gene has CDR1 MNHNY and CDR2 SVGAGI (reference sequence). The chain's CDR3 is CASRNGGTGVDQPQHF. CDR3 coding DNA: TGTGCCAGCAGGAACGGAGGGACAGGGGTGGATCAGCCCCAGCATTTT.

The chain couples TRBV3-1 (or the pseudogene TRBV3-2) to TRBJ2-7; TRBD2 agrees at 14 bases. Germline V gene data show CDR1 as LGHDT and CDR2 as YNNKEL (reference sequence). Trimming at V came to 0 bases and at J to 4 bases, leaving 11 bases not matched to a gene. The CDR3 extends over 19 amino acids. CDR3 in DNA: TGTGCCAGCAGCCAAGATGGGACTAGCGGGAGCATTGGTAGATACGAGCAGTACTTC. Translated, it gives CASSQDGTSGSIGRYEQYF.

V is TRBV18 and J is TRBJ2-2; 7 bases map to TRBD1. V was clipped by 3 bases and J by 4 bases; unmatched bases: 5. The length of the CDR3 is 15 residues. CDR1 and CDR2 (germline): KGHSH, LQKENI. This chain's CDR3 is CASSPRDSSTGELFF. DNA for the CDR3: TGTGCCAGCTCACCTCGGGACAGCTCCACCGGGGAGCTGTTTTTT.

The chain couples TRBV21-1 to TRBJ2-4; TRBD1, the D gene given by the table, was not confirmed from the DNA. TRBV21-1 is shown as a pseudogene. There are 17 residues in the CDR3. The CDR3 loop reads CASSTWGQGRAKNIQYF. For the CDR3, the DNA is TGTGCCAGCAGCACCTGGGGGCAGGGACGAGCCAAAAACATTCAGTACTTC.

The V call is TRBV7-2, the J call TRBJ2-2; TRBD2 agrees at 8 bases. This CDR3 has 15 residues. Germline CDR1 reads SGHTA; CDR2 reads FQGNSA. V was pared by 4 bases and J by 6 bases, with 7 bases of the junction left unmatched. CDR3 residues: CASSYGGGRSGELFF. The CDR3 DNA reads as TGTGCCAGCAGCTACGGGGGGGGCCGGTCCGGGGAGCTGTTTTTT.

This sequence joins TRBV5-6 and TRBJ1-4, with a possible D match to TRBD1 (5 bases). Germline CDR1 is SGHDT and CDR2 is YYEEEE. The CDR3 spans 13 residues. V was pared by 2 bases and J by 4 bases, with 6 bases between. This CDR3 is CASSFQGNEKLFF. The CDR3 DNA is TGTGCCAGCAGCTTTCAGGGTAATGAAAAACTGTTTTTT.

This clone was detected a few times. The chain joins TRBV19 to TRBJ1-6; TRBD1 matches 8 bases. Germline V gene sequence: CDR1 LNHDA, CDR2 SQIVND (reference sequence). The CDR3 covers 16 residues. V was pared by 3 bases and J by 7 bases, with 8 bases of the junction left unmatched. The CDR3 loop reads CASSIQGGQGNSPLHF. CDR3 DNA sequence: TGTGCCAGTAGTATTCAGGGTGGACAGGGAAATTCACCCCTCCACTTT.

The V and J genes are TRBV30 and TRBJ2-7; 8 bases are shared with TRBD1. The V segment lost 5 bases and the J segment 6 bases; nucleotides outside the gene matches: 3. The germline V gene encodes CDR1 GTSNPN and CDR2 SVGIG (reference sequence). The CDR3 extends over 11 amino acids. The CDR3 loop reads CAWQGAGEQYF. For the CDR3, the DNA is TGTGCCTGGCAGGGGGCTGGCGAGCAGTACTTC.

The chain combines TRBV4-2 with TRBJ2-1, with D possibly being TRBD2 (6 bases). The CDR3 has 13 amino acids. Germline assignment: CDR1 LGHNA and CDR2 YNFKEQ. Trimming took 1 base from V and 10 from J, leaving 11 bases between them. The CDR3, as DNA: TGTGCCAGCAGCCAAGGCAGGGACTCCGAGCAGTTCTTC. It specifies CASSQGRDSEQFF.

V usage is TRBV9 and J usage is TRBJ2-6; the D is unclear. Trimming removed 4 bases from V and 0 bases from J, with 11 bases in between. Per the germline V gene, CDR1 is SGDLS and CDR2 is YYNGEE. CDR3 length equals 16 residues. CDR3 protein: CASSPTYVSGANVLTF. The CDR3 DNA is TGTGCCAGCAGCCCCACCTATGTCTCTGGGGCCAACGTCCTGACTTTC. Drawing the rest from reference TRBV9 and TRBJ2-6, the complete variable domain is DSGVTQTPKHLITATGQRVTLRCSPRSGDLSVYWYQQSLDQGLQFLIQYYNGEERAKGNILERFSAQQFPDLHSELNLSSLELGDSALYFCASSPTYVSGANVLTFGAGSRLTVL.

J is TRBJ2-1 and V is TRBV10-2; no clear D gene. Germline V gene data show CDR1 as WSHSY and CDR2 as SAAADI. Trimming shortened V by 4 bases and J by 6 bases, and 7 bases separated the two germline ends. There are 12 residues in the CDR3. CDR3 region: CASSATSNEQFF. CDR3 nucleotides: TGCGCCAGCAGTGCCACTTCCAATGAGCAGTTCTTC.

This chain joins TRBV5-4 and TRBJ1-5; D is undetermined. Germline V gene lookup returns CDR1 SGHNT and CDR2 YYREEE (reference sequence). The CDR3 loop spans 15 amino acids. Trimming removed 3 bases at V and 3 bases at J, with 13 bases between. The CDR3 spells CASSYQGGLNQPQHF. CDR3 nucleotides: TGTGCCAGCAGCTACCAAGGAGGGCTCAATCAGCCCCAGCATTTT.

J is TRBJ2-5 and V is TRBV28; 13 nucleotides line up with TRBD2. There are 16 residues in the CDR3. Germline V CDR1 and CDR2: MDHEN, SYDVKM. With V trimmed by 4 bases and J by 5 bases, 7 bases remained unmatched. The CDR3 DNA sequence: TGTGCCAGCAGTTCACTAGCGGGGGGGCCACGGGAGACCCAGTACTTC. Its protein is CASSSLAGGPRETQYF.

J is TRBJ2-3 and V is TRBV4-2, with D possibly TRBD1 on 6 matching bases. Trimming stripped 0 bases from V and 1 base from J, with 8 bases between. The CDR3 sequence is 15 residues long. Germline CDR1 LGHNA, CDR2 YNFKEQ. The CDR3 coding sequence is TGTGCCAGCAGCCAAGACAGGACAGGCACAGATACGCAGTATTTT. This translates into CASSQDRTGTDTQYF.

The chain has TRBV29-1 and TRBJ2-2; a weak D match, TRBD1 (6 bases). Germline V CDR1 and CDR2: SQVTM, ANQGSEA. Trimming took 5 bases from V and 2 from J, leaving 12 bases between them. The CDR3 length is 14 residues. CDR3 in amino acids: CSVLQQGNTGELFF. CDR3 bases: TGCAGCGTTCTCCAACAGGGTAACACCGGGGAGCTGTTTTTT.

The V call is TRBV5-1, the J call TRBJ1-6; D is perhaps TRBD1 (5 bases). V was clipped by 0 bases and J by 9 bases, with 10 bases between them. The CDR3 is 14 residues long. CDR1 SGHRS and CDR2 YFSETQ come from the germline V gene. CDR3 loop: CASSLAQGTSPLHF. CDR3 nucleotides: TGCGCCAGCAGCTTGGCCCAGGGTACTTCACCCCTCCACTTT.

The chain couples TRBV6-1 to TRBJ2-5; TRBD2 matches 7 bases. V was pared by 2 bases and J by 4 bases, with 4 bases of the junction left unmatched. Germline V gene sequence: CDR1 MNHNS, CDR2 SASEGT. The CDR3 runs to 14 residues. The CDR3 bases are TGTGCCAGCAGTGAAAGCGGCGGGAGAGAGACCCAGTACTTC. Translating gives CASSESGGRETQYF.

The chain employs TRBV30 and TRBJ1-1; no definite D call. The germline V and J ends were trimmed by 4 bases and 0 bases, with 12 bases remaining between them. CDR3 length: 14 amino acids. From germline, CDR1 is GTSNPN and CDR2 SVGIG (reference sequence). The chain's CDR3 is CAWTPGPMNTEAFF. CDR3 coding DNA: TGTGCCTGGACCCCAGGTCCCATGAACACTGAAGCTTTCTTT.

The gene calls are TRBV11-2 and TRBJ2-2, with a weak D call TRBD2 (5 bases). Between the trimmed V and J ends, which lost 5 bases and 6 bases, there was a span of 16 bases. The CDR3 spans 15 residues. CDR1 and CDR2 (germline): SGHAT, FQNNGV. Here the CDR3 reads CASSPRGRVAGELFF. The CDR3 region has the DNA TGTGCCAGCAGCCCTCGGGGTAGGGTCGCCGGGGAGCTGTTTTTT.

The rearrangement uses TRBV3-1 (or the pseudogene TRBV3-2) and TRBJ1-2; 10 positions agree with TRBD1. Germline CDR1 reads LGHDT; CDR2 reads YNNKEL (reference sequence). The CDR3 has 16 residues. Losses at the gene ends were 5 bases for V and 8 bases for J; bases not matched to a gene: 14. CDR3 DNA: TGTGCCAGCAGCGCGGGTGACAGGGGGCGAGCGAAGGGCTACACCTTC. Its protein product is CASSAGDRGRAKGYTF.

The CDR3 loop is CASSYLRAEKLFF. The CDR3 DNA is TGTGCCAGCAGTTACCTTCGAGCTGAAAAACTGTTTTTT. The V call is TRBV6-5, the J call TRBJ1-4; D not resolved. Trimming removed 2 bases at V and 7 bases at J, with 8 bases between. This CDR3 region has 13 residues. Per germline, CDR1 MNHEY and CDR2 SVGAGI.

The chain employs TRBV29-1 and TRBJ1-4, with a tentative D call TRBD1 (6 bases). The CDR3 is 14 amino acids. Trimming pared 0 bases from V and 8 bases from J, leaving 13 bases between. Germline-derived CDR1 and CDR2 are SQVTM and ANQGSEA. The DNA of the CDR3 is TGCAGCGTTGAAGAGACGGGACACACCGAAAAACTGTTTTTT. Its translation: CSVEETGHTEKLFF. Looking up the rest from reference TRBV29-1 and TRBJ1-4 gives the full variable domain: SAVISQKPSRDICQRGTSLTIQCQVDSQVTMMFWYRQQPGQSLTLIATANQGSEATYESGFVIDKFPISRPNLTFSTLTVSNMSPEDSSIYLCSVEETGHTEKLFFGSGTQLSVL.

The chain is built from TRBV2 and TRBJ1-3; a weak D match, TRBD1 (6 bases). The germline V and J ends were trimmed by 4 bases and 2 bases, with 9 bases remaining between them. Per germline, CDR1 SNHLY and CDR2 FYNNEI. CDR3 length: 14 amino acids. The CDR3 coding sequence is TGTGCCAGCAGTGGGCAGGGGACTGGAAACACCATATATTTT. Protein product: CASSGQGTGNTIYF.

This chain links TRBV6-5 with TRBJ2-7; TRBD1 matches at 12 bases. The CDR3 is 14 amino acids. Germline V gene lookup returns CDR1 MNHEY and CDR2 SVGAGI. V lost 9 bases and J lost 6; bases outside the gene matches: 9. The CDR3 region has the DNA TGTGCCAGTTGGGGGGACAGGGGGCTCGGCGAGCAGTACGTC. Its protein is CASWGDRGLGEQYV.

This clone was seen more than once but under ten times. This chain uses TRBV6-5 with TRBJ2-7, with 8 bases that match TRBD1. Germline assignment: CDR1 MNHEY and CDR2 SVGAGI. After removal of 2 bases from V and 12 bases from J, the junction contained 12 bases not matched to a gene. CDR3 length equals 14 residues. Here the CDR3 reads CASSYPTIGQGRYV. For the CDR3, the DNA is TGTGCCAGCAGTTACCCCACTATCGGACAGGGTAGGTACGTC.

V and J are TRBV2 and TRBJ1-4; tentative D call: TRBD1 (5 bases). Germline loops: CDR1 SNHLY, CDR2 FYNNEI. V was cut by 4 bases and J by 7 bases, with 16 bases left in between. The CDR3 spans 15 residues. DNA for the CDR3: TGTGCCAGCAGTGGTGACGGAGGGGCTGGTGAAAAACTGTTTTTT. It specifies CASSGDGGAGEKLFF. Together with reference TRBV2 and TRBJ1-4, the CDR3 gives the full variable domain: EPEVTQTPSHQVTQMGQEVILRCVPISNHLYFYWYRQILGQKVEFLVSFYNNEISEKSEIFDDQFSVERPDGSNFTLKIRSTKLEDSAMYFCASSGDGGAGEKLFFGSGTQLSVL.

The chain uses TRBV7-8 and TRBJ1-1, with 7 bases lining up with TRBD1. CDR3 length: 16 amino acids. CDR1 is SGHVS and CDR2 is FQNEAQ in the germline V gene. Trimming took 2 bases from V and 4 from J; bases not matched to a gene: 10. CDR3 sequence reads: CASSLYGNRGSTEAFF. CDR3 bases: TGTGCCAGCAGCTTATATGGGAACAGGGGTAGCACTGAAGCTTTCTTT. Combining the CDR3 with reference TRBV7-8 and TRBJ1-1 gives the whole variable domain GAGVSQSPRYKVAKRGQDVALRCDPISGHVSLFWYQQALGQGPEFLTYFQNEAQLDKSGLPSDRFFAERPEGSVSTLKIQRTQQEDSAVYLCASSLYGNRGSTEAFFGQGTRLTVV.

The sample holds one count of this clone. In nucleotides, the CDR3 is TGTGCCAGCAGCTTGGAACATACCAACACTGAAGCTTTCTTT. Protein product: CASSLEHTNTEAFF. The V gene is TRBV5-6, the J gene TRBJ1-1, with D uncertain. V lost 0 bases and J lost 2, with 8 bases in between. The germline CDR1 and CDR2 sequences are SGHDT and YYEEEE. The CDR3 covers 14 residues.

Regarding this clone: One end of the junction fails to match germline, which may point to a read error. The rearrangement links TRBV7-2 to TRBJ1-1; D possibly corresponds to TRBD1 (5 bases). The germline gives CDR1 SGHTA, CDR2 FQGNSA. The CDR3 has 12 residues. This CDR3 is CASSLYRQGGAF. The CDR3 nucleotides are TGTGCCAGCAGCTTATACCGCCAGGGCGGCGCTTTT.